Presented here are 16 T cell receptor beta chains from one specimen sequenced in a study of CXCR3-negative and CXCR3-positive naive CD8 T cells. Study results and limitations: CXCR3-expressing naive cells carried TRB CDR3s more hydrophobic than those of CXCR3-negative naive cells.

The method, 5' RACE with UMI labels, was used to prepare the TRB cDNA libraries. No DNA is given; TCRdb re-called the 5' RACE reads and lists each CDR3 protein once. This specimen shows 100,000 to 150,000 distinct CDR3 sequences; the ten leading clones hold approximately 0.54%. Their specific antigens are unknown. Sequenced sample: naive CXCR3+ CD8+ T cells from blood. The subset is: CD45RO-CCR7+CD27+CD95- naive CD8+ T cells expressing CXCR3 (TNR3+). The receptors stem from a human donor in good health. Some clones in this sample may be carry-over from other donors' samples.

This rearrangement joins TRBV29-1 to TRBJ1-3; TCRdb's D call, TRBD1, is unchecked because there is no DNA. Germline V lookup: CDR1 SQVTM, CDR2 ANQGSEA. This CDR3 spans 15 amino acids. CDR3 sequence reads: CSPPQGTGPGNTIYF.

The chain links TRBV20-1 to TRBJ2-7; with no DNA, the TCRdb D assignment of TRBD2 cannot be verified. Germline V gene sequence: CDR1 DFQATT, CDR2 SNEGSKA (reference sequence). The CDR3 covers 15 residues. The chain's CDR3 is CSAETSGGPSYEQYF.

The J gene is TRBJ1-1, the V gene TRBV7-9; without DNA, the TCRdb call of TRBD1 cannot be checked. The CDR3 is 15 amino acids. Germline assignment: CDR1 SEHNR and CDR2 FQNEAQ (reference sequence). The CDR3 reads CASSPPDSMNTEAFF.

The gene calls are TRBV27 and TRBJ2-7; there is no DNA to check the TCRdb D call of TRBD2. This CDR3 contains 19 residues. Germline V gene data show CDR1 as MNHEY and CDR2 as SMNVEV (reference sequence). The CDR3 sequence is CASSLPGLAGDPRTYEQYF.

The chain's CDR3 is CASSLKPEQGPPDATQYF. This chain uses TRBV12-3 or TRBV12-4 with TRBJ2-5; TCRdb picks TRBD1, but there is no DNA to check that call. This CDR3 has 18 amino acids.

V usage is TRBV6-5 and J usage is TRBJ2-2; TCRdb returns TRBD1, unconfirmable since there is no DNA. Germline V CDR1 and CDR2: MNHEY, SVGAGI. This CDR3 spans 14 amino acids. CDR3: CASSYTPGPGELFF.

V and J are TRBV12-3 or TRBV12-4 and TRBJ1-1. The CDR3 consists of 14 residues. CDR3 loop: CASRLGLPNTEAFF.

The chain couples TRBV21-1 to TRBJ2-6; as DNA is missing, the TRBD2 call by TCRdb cannot be tested. TRBV21-1 corresponds to a pseudogene. The CDR3 is 16 residues long. This CDR3 reads CASSTDCHSGANVLTF.

The rearrangement links TRBV7-9 to TRBJ2-2; TCRdb's D gene call, TRBD1, goes unchecked for lack of DNA. This CDR3 has 16 residues. The germline gives CDR1 SEHNR, CDR2 FQNEAQ (reference sequence). The CDR3 here is CASSHSGRINTGELFF.

The V call is TRBV7-2, the J call TRBJ2-1; checking the TCRdb D call of TRBD2 is not possible without DNA. This CDR3 is built from 15 residues. Per the germline V gene, CDR1 is SGHTA and CDR2 is FQGNSA. CDR3 loop: CASSFTSGRYNEQFF. The complete variable domain, with remaining parts taken from reference TRBV7-2 and TRBJ2-1, reads GAGVSQSPSNKVTEKGKDVELRCDPISGHTALYWYRQSLGQGLEFLIYFQGNSAPDKSGLPSDRFSAERTGGSVSTLTIQRTQQEDSAVYLCASSFTSGRYNEQFFGPGTRLTVL.

The chain is built from TRBV15 and TRBJ1-1; as DNA is missing, the TRBD1 call by TCRdb cannot be tested. Germline loops: CDR1 LNHNV, CDR2 YYDKDF (reference sequence). The CDR3 totals 14 residues. The CDR3: CATNPAKGMTEAFF.

The rearrangement links TRBV29-1 to TRBJ2-1; there is no DNA to check the TCRdb D call of TRBD2. CDR1 and CDR2 from the germline V gene are SQVTM and ANQGSEA. The CDR3 contains 15 residues. This CDR3 is CSASPDRGLADEQFF.

The chain uses TRBV9 and TRBJ2-7; TCRdb calls TRBD2, which cannot be checked without DNA. The germline gives CDR1 SGDLS, CDR2 YYNGEE. The CDR3 totals 16 residues. The chain's CDR3 is CASSVGAAGERSEQYF.

The J gene is TRBJ1-1, the V gene TRBV9. Germline V CDR1 and CDR2: SGDLS, YYNGEE. The length of the CDR3 is 17 residues. CDR3 protein: CASSDSGRASMNTEAFF.

This chain uses TRBV7-8 with TRBJ2-1. Germline values: CDR1 SGHVS, CDR2 FQNEAQ. This CDR3 is 13 amino acids long. The CDR3 loop is CASSLVAVNEQFF.

The chain couples TRBV5-5 to TRBJ1-5. The germline CDR1 and CDR2 sequences are SGHKS and YYEKEE (reference sequence). This CDR3 region has 13 residues. The CDR3 loop is CASSLTSNQPQHF.